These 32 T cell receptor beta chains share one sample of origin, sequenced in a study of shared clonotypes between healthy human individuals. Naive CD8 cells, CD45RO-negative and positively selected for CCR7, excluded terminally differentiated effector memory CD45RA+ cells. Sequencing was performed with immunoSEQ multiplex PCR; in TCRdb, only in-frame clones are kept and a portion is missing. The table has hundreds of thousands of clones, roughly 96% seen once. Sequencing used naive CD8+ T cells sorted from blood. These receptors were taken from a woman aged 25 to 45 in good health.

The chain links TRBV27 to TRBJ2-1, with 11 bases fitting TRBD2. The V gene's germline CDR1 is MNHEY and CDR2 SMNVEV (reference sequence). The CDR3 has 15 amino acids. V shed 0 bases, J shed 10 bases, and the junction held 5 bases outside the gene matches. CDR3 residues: CASSLSETSGEEQFF. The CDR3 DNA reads TGTGCCAGCAGTTTATCAGAGACTAGCGGGGAAGAGCAGTTCTTC.

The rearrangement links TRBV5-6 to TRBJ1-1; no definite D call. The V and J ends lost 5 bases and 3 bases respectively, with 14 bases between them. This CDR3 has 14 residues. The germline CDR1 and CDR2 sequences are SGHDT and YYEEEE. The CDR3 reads CASSLYGADTEAFF. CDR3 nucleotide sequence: TGTGCCAGCAGTTTATACGGCGCGGACACTGAAGCTTTCTTT.

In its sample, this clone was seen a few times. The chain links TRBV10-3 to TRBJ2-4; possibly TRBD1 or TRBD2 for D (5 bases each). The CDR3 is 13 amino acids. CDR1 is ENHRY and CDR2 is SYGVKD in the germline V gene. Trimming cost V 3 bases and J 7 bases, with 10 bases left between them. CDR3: CAISEGTHNIQYF. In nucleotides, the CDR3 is TGTGCCATCAGTGAAGGGACCCACAACATTCAGTACTTC.

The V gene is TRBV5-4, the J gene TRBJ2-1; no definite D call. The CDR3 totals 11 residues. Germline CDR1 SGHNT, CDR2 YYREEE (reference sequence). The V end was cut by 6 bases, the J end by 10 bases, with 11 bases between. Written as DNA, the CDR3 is TGTGCCAGCAACCAAATAGGAGAGCAGTTCTTC. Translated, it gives CASNQIGEQFF.

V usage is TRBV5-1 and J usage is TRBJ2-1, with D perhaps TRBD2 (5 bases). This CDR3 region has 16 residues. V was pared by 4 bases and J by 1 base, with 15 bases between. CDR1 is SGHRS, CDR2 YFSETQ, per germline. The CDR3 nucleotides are TGCGCCAGCAGCCAACCTCCGGAGGATTCCTACAATGAGCAGTTCTTC. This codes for CASSQPPEDSYNEQFF.

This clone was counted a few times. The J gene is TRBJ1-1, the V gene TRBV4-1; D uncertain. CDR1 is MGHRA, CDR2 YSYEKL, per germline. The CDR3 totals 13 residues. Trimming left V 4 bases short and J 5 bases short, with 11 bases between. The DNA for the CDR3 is TGCGCCAGCAGCCGATCGGGTAGTACTGAAGCTTTCTTT. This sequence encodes CASSRSGSTEAFF.

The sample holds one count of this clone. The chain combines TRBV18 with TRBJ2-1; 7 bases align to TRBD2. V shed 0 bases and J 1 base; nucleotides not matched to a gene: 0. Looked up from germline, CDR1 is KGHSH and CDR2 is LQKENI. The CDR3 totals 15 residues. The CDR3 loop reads CASSPPGGSYNEQFF. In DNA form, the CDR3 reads TGTGCCAGCTCACCACCGGGGGGGTCCTACAATGAGCAGTTCTTC.

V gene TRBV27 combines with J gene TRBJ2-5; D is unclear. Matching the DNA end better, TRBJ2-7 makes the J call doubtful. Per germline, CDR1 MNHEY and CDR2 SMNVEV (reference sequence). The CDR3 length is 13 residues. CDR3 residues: CASRAGPTYEQYF. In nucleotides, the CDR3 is TGTGCCAGCAGGGCAGGACCCACCTACGAGCAGTACTTC.

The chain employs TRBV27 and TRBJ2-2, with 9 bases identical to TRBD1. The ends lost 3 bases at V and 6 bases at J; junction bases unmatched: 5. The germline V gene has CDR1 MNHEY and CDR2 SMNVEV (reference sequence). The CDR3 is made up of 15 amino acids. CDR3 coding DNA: TGTGCCAGCAGTTTCGGACAGGGGTCCCCCGGGGAGCTGTTTTTT. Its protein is CASSFGQGSPGELFF.

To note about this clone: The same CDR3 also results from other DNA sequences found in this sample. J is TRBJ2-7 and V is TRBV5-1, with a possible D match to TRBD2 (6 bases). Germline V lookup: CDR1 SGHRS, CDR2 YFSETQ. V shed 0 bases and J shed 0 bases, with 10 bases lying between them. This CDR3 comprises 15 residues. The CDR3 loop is CASSLAGGASYEQYF. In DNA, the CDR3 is TGCGCCAGCAGCTTGGCCGGAGGGGCCTCCTACGAGCAGTACTTC.

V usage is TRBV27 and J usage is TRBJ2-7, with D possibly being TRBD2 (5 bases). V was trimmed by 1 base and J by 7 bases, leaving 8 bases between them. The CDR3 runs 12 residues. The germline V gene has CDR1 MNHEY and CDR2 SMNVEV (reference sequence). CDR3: CASSLLGEEQYF. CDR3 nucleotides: TGTGCCAGCAGTTTATTGGGAGAAGAGCAGTACTTC.

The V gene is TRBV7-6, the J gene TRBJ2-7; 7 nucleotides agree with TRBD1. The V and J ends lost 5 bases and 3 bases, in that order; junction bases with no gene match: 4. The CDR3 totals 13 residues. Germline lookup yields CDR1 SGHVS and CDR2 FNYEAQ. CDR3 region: CASSTGQVYEQYF. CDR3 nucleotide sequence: TGTGCCAGCAGCACTGGACAGGTCTACGAGCAGTACTTC.

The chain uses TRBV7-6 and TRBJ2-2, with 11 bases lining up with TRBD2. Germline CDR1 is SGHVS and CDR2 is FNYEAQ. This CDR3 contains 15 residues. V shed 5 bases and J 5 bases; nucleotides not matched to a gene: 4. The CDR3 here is CASSPRTSGTGELFF. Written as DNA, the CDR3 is TGTGCCAGCAGCCCAAGGACTAGCGGGACCGGGGAGCTGTTTTTT.

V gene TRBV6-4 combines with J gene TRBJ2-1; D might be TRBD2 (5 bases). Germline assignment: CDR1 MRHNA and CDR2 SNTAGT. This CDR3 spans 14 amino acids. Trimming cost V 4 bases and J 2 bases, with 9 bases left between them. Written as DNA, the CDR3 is TGTGCCAGCAGTGTGGACTGGCCCTACAATGAGCAGTTCTTC. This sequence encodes CASSVDWPYNEQFF.

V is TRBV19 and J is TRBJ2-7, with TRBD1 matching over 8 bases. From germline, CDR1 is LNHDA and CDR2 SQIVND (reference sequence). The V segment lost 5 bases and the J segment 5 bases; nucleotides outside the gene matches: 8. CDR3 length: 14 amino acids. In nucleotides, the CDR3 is TGTGCCAGTAGTTCGCGACAGGGGATCAACGAGCAGTACTTC. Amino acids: CASSSRQGINEQYF. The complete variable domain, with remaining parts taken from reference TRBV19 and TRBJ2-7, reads DGGITQSPKYLFRKEGQNVTLSCEQNLNHDAMYWYRQDPGQGLRLIYYSQIVNDFQKGDIAEGYSVSREKKESFPLTVTSAQKNPTAFYLCASSSRQGINEQYFGPGTRLTVT.

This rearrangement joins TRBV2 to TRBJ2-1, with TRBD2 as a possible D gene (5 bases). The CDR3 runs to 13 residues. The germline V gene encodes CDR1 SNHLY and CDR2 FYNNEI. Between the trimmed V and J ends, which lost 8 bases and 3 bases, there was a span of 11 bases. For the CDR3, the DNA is TGTGCCAGCGAGGGCTCAAACTACAATGAGCAGTTCTTC. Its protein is CASEGSNYNEQFF.

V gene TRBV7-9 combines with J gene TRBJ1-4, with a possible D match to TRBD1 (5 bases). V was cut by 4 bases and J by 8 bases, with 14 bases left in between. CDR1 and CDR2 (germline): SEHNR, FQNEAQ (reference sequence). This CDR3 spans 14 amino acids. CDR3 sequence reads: CASSSRGLMEKLFF. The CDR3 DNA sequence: TGTGCCAGCAGCTCGAGGGGTCTTATGGAAAAACTGTTTTTT.

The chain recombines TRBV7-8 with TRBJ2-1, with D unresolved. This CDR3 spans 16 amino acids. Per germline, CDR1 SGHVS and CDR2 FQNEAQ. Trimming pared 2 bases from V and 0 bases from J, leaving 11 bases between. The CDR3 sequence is CASSLNSPSSYNEQFF. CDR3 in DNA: TGTGCCAGCAGCTTAAATTCGCCGAGCTCCTACAATGAGCAGTTCTTC.

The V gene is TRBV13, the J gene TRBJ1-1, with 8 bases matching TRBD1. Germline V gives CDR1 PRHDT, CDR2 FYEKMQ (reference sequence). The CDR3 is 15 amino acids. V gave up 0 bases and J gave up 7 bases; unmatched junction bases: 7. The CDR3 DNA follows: TGTGCCAGCAGCTTAGGTCGGACAGGGTTTGATGAAGCTTTCTTT. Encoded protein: CASSLGRTGFDEAFF.

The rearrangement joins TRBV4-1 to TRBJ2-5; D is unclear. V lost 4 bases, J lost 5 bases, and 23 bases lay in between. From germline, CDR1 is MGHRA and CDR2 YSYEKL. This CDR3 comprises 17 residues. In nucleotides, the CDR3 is TGCGCCAGCAGCCCAGAATTGGGTCAGGACCCCAGGGAGACCCAGTACTTC. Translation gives CASSPELGQDPRETQYF.

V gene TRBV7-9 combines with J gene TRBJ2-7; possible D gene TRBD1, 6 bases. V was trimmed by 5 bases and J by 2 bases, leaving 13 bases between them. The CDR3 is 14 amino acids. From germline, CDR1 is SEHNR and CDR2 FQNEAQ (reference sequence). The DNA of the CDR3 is TGTGCCAGCAGCCAGGTGGACAGCACCTACGAGCAGTACTTC. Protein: CASSQVDSTYEQYF.

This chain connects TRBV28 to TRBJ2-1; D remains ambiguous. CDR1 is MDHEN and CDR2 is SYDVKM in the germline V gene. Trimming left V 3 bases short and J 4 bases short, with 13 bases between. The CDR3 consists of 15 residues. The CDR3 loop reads CASSFAIKNYNEQFF. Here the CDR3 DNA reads TGTGCCAGCAGTTTTGCTATTAAAAATTACAATGAGCAGTTCTTC.

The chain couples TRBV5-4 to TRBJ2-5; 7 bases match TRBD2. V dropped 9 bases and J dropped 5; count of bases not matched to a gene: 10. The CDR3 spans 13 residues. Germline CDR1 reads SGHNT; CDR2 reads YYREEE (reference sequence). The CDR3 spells CATRGVGDETQYF. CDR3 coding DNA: TGTGCCACCCGGGGGGTAGGGGATGAGACCCAGTACTTC.

This CDR3 reads CASSQDGGPIQYF. CDR3 bases: TGTGCCAGCAGCCAAGACGGGGGGCCGATTCAGTACTTC. The rearrangement uses TRBV4-2 and TRBJ2-4; D perhaps matches TRBD2 (7 bases). Trimming took 0 bases from V and 10 from J, leaving 10 bases between them. The CDR3 has 13 residues. Germline-derived CDR1 and CDR2 are LGHNA and YNFKEQ.

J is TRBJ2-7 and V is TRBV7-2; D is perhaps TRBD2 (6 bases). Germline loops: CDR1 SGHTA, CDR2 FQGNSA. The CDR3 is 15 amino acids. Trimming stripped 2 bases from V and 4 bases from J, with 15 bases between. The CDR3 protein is CASSLYGGGGYEQYF. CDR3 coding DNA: TGTGCCAGCAGCTTATATGGGGGAGGTGGATACGAGCAGTACTTC.

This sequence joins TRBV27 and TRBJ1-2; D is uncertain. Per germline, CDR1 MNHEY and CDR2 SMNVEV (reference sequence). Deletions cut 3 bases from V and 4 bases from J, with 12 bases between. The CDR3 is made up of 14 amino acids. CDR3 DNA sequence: TGTGCCAGCAGTTTCGGTGCCGGCGGCTATGGCTACACCTTC. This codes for CASSFGAGGYGYTF.

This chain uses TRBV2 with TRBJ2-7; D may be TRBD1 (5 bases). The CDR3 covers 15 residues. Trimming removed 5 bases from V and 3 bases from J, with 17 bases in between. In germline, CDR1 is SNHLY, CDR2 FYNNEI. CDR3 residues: CASSPSSPGLYEQYF. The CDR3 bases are TGTGCCAGCAGTCCCAGTAGCCCAGGGCTCTACGAGCAGTACTTC.

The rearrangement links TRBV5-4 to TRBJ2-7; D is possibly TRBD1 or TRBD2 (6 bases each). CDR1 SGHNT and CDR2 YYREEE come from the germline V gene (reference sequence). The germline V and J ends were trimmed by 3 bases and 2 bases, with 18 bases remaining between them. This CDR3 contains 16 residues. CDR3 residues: CASSSRGGLVTYEQYF. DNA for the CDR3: TGTGCCAGCAGCTCCCGAGGGGGACTTGTCACCTACGAGCAGTACTTC.

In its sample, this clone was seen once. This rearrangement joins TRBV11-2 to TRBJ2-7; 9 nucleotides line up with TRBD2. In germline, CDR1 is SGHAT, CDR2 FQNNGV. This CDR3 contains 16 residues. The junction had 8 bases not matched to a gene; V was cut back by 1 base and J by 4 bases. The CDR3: CASSLAWAGGPYEQYF. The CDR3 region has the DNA TGTGCCAGCAGCTTAGCTTGGGCGGGAGGGCCGTACGAGCAGTACTTC. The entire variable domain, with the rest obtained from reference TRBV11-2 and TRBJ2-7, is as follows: EAGVAQSPRYKIIEKRQSVAFWCNPISGHATLYWYQQILGQGPKLLIQFQNNGVVDDSQLPKDRFSAERLKGVDSTLKIQPAKLEDSAVYLCASSLAWAGGPYEQYFGPGTRLTVT.

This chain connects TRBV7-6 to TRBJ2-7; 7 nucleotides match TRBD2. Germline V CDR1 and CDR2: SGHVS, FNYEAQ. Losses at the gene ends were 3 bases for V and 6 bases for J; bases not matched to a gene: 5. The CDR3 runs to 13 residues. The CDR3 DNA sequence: TGTGCCAGCAGCTTCGGGGGGAGTTTCGAGCAGTACTTC. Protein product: CASSFGGSFEQYF. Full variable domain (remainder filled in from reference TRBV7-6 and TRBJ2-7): GAGVSQSPRYKVTKRGQDVALRCDPISGHVSLYWYRQALGQGPEFLTYFNYEAQQDKSGLPNDRFSAERPEGSISTLTIQRTEQRDSAMYRCASSFGGSFEQYFGPGTRLTVT.

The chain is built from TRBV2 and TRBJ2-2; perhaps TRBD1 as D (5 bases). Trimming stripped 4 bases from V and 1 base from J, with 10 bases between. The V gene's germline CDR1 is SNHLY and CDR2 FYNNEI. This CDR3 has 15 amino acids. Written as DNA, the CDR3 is TGTGCCAGCAGTGGTGACAGCCAGAACACCGGGGAGCTGTTTTTT. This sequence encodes CASSGDSQNTGELFF.

The CDR3 bases are TGTGCCAGCAGTGAAGCGCTGGGGGCCAAAAACATTCAGTACTTC. This translates into CASSEALGAKNIQYF. This chain links TRBV2 with TRBJ2-4, with unresolved D. Trimming cost V 0 bases and J 1 base, with 7 bases left between them. The CDR3 sequence is 15 residues long. Germline V gene sequence: CDR1 SNHLY, CDR2 FYNNEI.